Listed here is a single T cell receptor beta chain. Its target is unknown. Healthy Caucasians, and only they, were the donors. This sample is drawn from a study of identical twins. TCRdb re-derived calls from the 5' RACE reads in MiXCR, one entry per CDR3 protein. The sample includes around 570,000 distinct CDR3 sequences, more than 9% of them seen just once. The junction had 7 bases not matched to a gene; V was cut back by 4 bases and J by 2 bases. The CDR3 consists of 17 residues. Germline V gene data show CDR1 as SGDLS and CDR2 as YYNGEE. Study findings and constraints: Out-of-frame TCR alpha sharing in monozygotic twins exceeded recombination model predictions.

A further study also used this sample, focusing on yellow fever vaccine responses in identical twins.

The chain recombines TRBV9 with TRBJ2-3, with 13 bases identical to TRBD2. The receptor's source is a woman aged 18-29 years in good health. The sequenced sample consisted of PBMCs. The CDR3 sequence: CASSPGTSGKYTDTQYF. The CDR3 DNA sequence: TGTGCCAGCAGCCCCGGGACTAGCGGGAAGTACACAGATACGCAGTATTTT.